This paragraph reports one TCR beta chain. The CDR3 consists of 16 residues. V lost 4 bases and J lost 0; bases outside the gene matches: 4. The V gene's germline CDR1 is LGHNA and CDR2 YNFKEQ. Authors' data handling: Quantification of nucleated cells was approximated via reference gene primer amplification. The protocol was immunoSEQ multiplex PCR, while the TCRdb copy is restricted to in-frame clones and leaves out a portion. The D gene and trimming were derived from the DNA, and the V and J assignments and clone size from that table. The repertoire holds approximately 50,000 clones, with around 80% as singletons. The sample comes from a study of blood T cell repertoires in COVID-19. Study-level background: Nucleic acid was either cDNA or gDNA, and it came from T cells, B-cell-depleted T cells, or PBMCs.

What was sequenced was peripheral blood. The clonotype was recovered from a man between 65 and 80 years old with acute or convalescent COVID-19. This chain links TRBV4-2 with TRBJ2-3; 10 bases align to TRBD2. This CDR3 is CASSPKTSGSTDTQYF. In nucleotides, the CDR3 is TGTGCCAGCAGCCCGAAGACTAGCGGGAGCACAGATACGCAGTATTTT.